The subject of this entry is one T cell receptor beta chain. Both 60 Vbeta primers and 13 Jbeta primers went into the PCR. Method: immunoSEQ multiplex PCR; TCRdb's copy keeps in-frame clones and lacks some. Found here are around 53,000 clones; the top ten clones hold roughly an eighth. The source of the sample is a study of cytomegalovirus exposure and HLA in healthy donors. Germline V gene lookup returns CDR1 KGHSH and CDR2 LQKENI. V was cut by 3 bases and J by 8 bases, with 14 bases left in between. The CDR3 consists of 15 residues. This receptor was obtained from a man aged 18 to 29 in good health and CMV-seropositive. V usage is TRBV18 and J usage is TRBJ1-6; D remains unclear. Sequences were obtained from PBMCs. The CDR3 here is CASSPWGGQDSPLHF. DNA for the CDR3: TGTGCCAGCTCACCCTGGGGAGGGCAGGATTCACCCCTCCACTTT.